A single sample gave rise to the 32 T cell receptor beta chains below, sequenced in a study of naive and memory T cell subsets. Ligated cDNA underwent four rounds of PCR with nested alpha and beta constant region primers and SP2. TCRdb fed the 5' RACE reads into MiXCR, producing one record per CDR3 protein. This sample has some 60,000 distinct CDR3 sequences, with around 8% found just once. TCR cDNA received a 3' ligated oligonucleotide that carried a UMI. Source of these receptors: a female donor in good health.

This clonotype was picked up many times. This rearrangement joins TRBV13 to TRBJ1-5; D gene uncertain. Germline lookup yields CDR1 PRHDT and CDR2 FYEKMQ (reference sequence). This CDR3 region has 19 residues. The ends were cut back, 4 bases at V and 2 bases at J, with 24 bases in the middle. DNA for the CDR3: TGTGCCAGCAGCTCGTTCCTACCTTACACGGTCATACGCAATCAGCCCCAGCATTTT. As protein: CASSSFLPYTVIRNQPQHF. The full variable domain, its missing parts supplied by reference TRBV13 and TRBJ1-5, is AAGVIQSPRHLIKEKRETATLKCYPIPRHDTVYWYQQGPGQDPQFLISFYEKMQSDKGSIPDRFSAQQFSDYHSELNMSSLELGDSALYFCASSSFLPYTVIRNQPQHFGDGTRLSIL.

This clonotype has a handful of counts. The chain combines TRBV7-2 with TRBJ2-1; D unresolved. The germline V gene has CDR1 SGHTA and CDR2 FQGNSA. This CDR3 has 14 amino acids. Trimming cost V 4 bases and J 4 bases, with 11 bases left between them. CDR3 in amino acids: CASSYTPGYNEQFF. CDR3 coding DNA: TGTGCCAGCAGCTATACACCCGGTTACAATGAGCAGTTCTTC.

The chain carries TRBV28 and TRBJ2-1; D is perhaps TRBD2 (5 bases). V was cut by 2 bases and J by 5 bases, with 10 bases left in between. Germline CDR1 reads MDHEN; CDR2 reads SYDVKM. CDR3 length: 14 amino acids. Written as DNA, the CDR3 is TGTGCCAGCAGTTTAGTAGCGCGAAACAATGAGCAGTTCTTC. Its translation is CASSLVARNNEQFF.

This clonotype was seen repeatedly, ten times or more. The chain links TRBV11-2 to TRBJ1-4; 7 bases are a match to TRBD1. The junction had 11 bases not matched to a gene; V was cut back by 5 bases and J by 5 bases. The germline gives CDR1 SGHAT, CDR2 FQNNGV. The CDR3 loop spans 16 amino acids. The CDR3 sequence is CASSPGDRAGNEKLFF. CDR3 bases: TGTGCCAGCAGCCCCGGCGACAGGGCTGGAAATGAAAAACTGTTTTTT.

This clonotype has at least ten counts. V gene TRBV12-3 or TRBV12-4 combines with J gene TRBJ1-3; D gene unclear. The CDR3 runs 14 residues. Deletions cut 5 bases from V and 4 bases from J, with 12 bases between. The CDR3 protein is CASSPGPGGNTIYF. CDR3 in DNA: TGTGCCAGCAGTCCGGGTCCAGGAGGAAACACCATATATTTT.

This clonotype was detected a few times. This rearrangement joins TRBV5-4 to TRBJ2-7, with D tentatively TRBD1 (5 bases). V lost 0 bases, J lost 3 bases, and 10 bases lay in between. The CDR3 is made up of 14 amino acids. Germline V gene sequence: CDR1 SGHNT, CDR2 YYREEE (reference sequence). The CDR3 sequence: CASSLGQTYYEQYF. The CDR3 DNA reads TGTGCCAGCAGCTTGGGACAGACTTACTACGAGCAGTACTTC.

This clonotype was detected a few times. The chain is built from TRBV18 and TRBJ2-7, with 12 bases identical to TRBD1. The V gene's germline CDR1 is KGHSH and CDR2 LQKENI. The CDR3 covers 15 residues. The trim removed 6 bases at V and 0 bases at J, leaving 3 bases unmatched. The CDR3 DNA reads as TGTGCCAGCTCTCAGGGACAGGGGGCCTCCTACGAGCAGTACTTC. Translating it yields CASSQGQGASYEQYF.

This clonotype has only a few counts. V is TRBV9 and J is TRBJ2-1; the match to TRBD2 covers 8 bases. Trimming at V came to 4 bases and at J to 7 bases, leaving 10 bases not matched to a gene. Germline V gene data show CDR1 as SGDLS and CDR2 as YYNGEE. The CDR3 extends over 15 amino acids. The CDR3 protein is CASSPILSGRNEQFF. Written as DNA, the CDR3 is TGTGCCAGCAGCCCTATACTAAGCGGGAGAAATGAGCAGTTCTTC.

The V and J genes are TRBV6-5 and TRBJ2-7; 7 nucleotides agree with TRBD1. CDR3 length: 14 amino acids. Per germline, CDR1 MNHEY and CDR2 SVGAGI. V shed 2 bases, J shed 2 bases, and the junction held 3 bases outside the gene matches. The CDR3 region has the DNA TGTGCCAGCAGTTACGACAGGGTGGCCTACGAGCAGTACTTC. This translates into CASSYDRVAYEQYF.

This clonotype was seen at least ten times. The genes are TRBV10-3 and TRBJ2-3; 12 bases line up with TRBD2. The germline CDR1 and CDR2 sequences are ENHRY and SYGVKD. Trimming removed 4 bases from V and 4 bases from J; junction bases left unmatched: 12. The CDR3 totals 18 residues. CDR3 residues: CAISGTTSGSAGADTQYF. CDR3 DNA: TGTGCCATCAGTGGGACGACTAGCGGGAGCGCGGGGGCAGATACGCAGTATTTT.

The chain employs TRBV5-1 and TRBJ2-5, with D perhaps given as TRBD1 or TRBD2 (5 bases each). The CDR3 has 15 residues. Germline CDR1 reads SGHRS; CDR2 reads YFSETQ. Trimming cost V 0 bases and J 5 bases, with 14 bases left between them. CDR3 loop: CASSLDPGSRETQYF. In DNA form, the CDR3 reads TGCGCCAGCAGCTTGGATCCAGGGAGTAGGGAGACCCAGTACTTC.

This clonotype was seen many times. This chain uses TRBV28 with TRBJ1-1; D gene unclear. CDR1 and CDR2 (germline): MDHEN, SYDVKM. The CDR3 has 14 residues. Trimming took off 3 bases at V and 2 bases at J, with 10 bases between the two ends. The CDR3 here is CASSLPLVNTEAFF. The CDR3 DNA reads TGTGCCAGCAGTTTGCCTTTGGTCAACACTGAAGCTTTCTTT.

Here the CDR3 DNA reads TGTGCCTGGAGTAGGGGGTTGGGCGAGCAGTACTTC. Translation: CAWSRGLGEQYF. This chain connects TRBV30 to TRBJ2-7; possibly TRBD1 for D (6 bases). Trimming removed 2 bases at V and 6 bases at J, with 11 bases between. The CDR3 is 12 residues long. Germline values: CDR1 GTSNPN, CDR2 SVGIG (reference sequence).

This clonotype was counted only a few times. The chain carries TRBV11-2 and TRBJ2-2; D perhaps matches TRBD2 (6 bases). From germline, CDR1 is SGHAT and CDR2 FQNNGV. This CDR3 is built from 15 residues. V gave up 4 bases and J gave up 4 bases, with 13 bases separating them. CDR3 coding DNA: TGTGCCAGCAGCTCCCGGGACTTGCTCACCGGGGAGCTGTTTTTT. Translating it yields CASSSRDLLTGELFF.

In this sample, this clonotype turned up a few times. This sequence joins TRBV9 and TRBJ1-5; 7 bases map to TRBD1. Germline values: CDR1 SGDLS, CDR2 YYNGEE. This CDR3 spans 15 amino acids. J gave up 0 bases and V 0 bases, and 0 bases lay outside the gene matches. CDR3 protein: CASSVGDSSNQPQHF. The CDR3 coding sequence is TGTGCCAGCAGCGTAGGGGACAGTAGCAATCAGCCCCAGCATTTT. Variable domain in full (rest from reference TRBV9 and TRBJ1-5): DSGVTQTPKHLITATGQRVTLRCSPRSGDLSVYWYQQSLDQGLQFLIQYYNGEERAKGNILERFSAQQFPDLHSELNLSSLELGDSALYFCASSVGDSSNQPQHFGDGTRLSIL.

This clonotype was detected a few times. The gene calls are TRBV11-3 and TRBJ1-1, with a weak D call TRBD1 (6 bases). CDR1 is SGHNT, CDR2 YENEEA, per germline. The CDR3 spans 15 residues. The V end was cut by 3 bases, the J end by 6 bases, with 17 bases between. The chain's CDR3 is CASSLAQGTLAEAFF. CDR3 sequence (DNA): TGTGCCAGCAGCTTGGCCCAGGGGACCTTGGCTGAAGCTTTCTTT.

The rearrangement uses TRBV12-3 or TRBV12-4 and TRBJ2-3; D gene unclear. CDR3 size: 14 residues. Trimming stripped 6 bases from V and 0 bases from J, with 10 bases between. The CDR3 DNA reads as TGTGCCAGCAGGGACGGATCTAGCACAGATACGCAGTATTTT. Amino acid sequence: CASRDGSSTDTQYF.

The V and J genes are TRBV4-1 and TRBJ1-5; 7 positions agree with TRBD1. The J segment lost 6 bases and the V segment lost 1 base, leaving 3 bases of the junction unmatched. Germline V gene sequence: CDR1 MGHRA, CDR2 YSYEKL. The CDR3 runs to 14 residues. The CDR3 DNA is TGCGCCAGCAGCCAAGTAGGGGGCACTCAGCCCCAGCATTTT. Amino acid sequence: CASSQVGGTQPQHF.

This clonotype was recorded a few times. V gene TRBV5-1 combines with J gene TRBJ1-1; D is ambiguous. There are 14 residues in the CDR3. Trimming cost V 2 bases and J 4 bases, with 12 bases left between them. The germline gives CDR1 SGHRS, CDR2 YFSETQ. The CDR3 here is CASSFGSDTTEAFF. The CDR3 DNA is TGCGCCAGCAGCTTCGGATCCGATACCACTGAAGCTTTCTTT.

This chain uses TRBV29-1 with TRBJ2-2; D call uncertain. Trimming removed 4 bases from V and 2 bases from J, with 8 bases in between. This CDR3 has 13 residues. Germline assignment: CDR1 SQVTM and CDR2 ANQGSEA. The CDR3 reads CSVVWGNTGELFF. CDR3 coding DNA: TGCAGCGTTGTGTGGGGAAACACCGGGGAGCTGTTTTTT.

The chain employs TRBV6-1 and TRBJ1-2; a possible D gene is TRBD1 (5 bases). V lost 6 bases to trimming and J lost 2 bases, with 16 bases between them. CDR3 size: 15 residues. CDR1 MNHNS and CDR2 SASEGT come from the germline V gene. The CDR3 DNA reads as TGTGCCAGCAGCCCCGCGGGGGAAGCGAACTATGGCTACACCTTC. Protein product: CASSPAGEANYGYTF.

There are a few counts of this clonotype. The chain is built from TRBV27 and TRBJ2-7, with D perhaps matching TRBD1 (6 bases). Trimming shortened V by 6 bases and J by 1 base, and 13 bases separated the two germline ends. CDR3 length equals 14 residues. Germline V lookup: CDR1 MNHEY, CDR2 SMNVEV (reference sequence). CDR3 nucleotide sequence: TGTGCCAGCAGCCTTATGGGGGCTTCCTACGAGCAGTACTTC. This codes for CASSLMGASYEQYF.

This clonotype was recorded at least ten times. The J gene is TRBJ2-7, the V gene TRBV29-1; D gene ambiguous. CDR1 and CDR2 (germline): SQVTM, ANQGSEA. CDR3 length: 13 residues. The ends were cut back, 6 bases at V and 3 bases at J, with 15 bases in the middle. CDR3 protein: CSVSSGRYYEQYF. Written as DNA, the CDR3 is TGCAGCGTGTCCTCGGGCCGGTACTACGAGCAGTACTTC.

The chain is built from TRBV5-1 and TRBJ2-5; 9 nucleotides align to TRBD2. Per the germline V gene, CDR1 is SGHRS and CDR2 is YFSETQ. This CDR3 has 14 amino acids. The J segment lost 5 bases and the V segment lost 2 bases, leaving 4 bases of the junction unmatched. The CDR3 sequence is CASSFSGGRETQYF. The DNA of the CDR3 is TGCGCCAGCAGCTTTAGCGGGGGAAGGGAGACCCAGTACTTC. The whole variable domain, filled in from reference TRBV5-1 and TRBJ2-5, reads KAGVTQTPRYLIKTRGQQVTLSCSPISGHRSVSWYQQTPGQGLQFLFEYFSETQRNKGNFPGRFSGRQFSNSRSEMNVSTLELGDSALYLCASSFSGGRETQYFGPGTRLLVL.

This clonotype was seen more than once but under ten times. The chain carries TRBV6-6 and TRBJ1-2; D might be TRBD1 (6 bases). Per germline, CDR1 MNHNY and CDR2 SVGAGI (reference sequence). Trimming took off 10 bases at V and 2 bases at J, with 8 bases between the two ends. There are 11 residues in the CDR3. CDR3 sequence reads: CATGQNYGYTF. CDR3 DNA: TGTGCCACCGGACAGAACTATGGCTACACCTTC.

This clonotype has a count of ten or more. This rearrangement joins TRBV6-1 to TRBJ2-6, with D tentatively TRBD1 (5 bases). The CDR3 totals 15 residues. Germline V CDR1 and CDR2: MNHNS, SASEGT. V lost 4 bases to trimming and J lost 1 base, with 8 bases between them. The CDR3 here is CASSGQSSGANVLTF. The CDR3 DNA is TGTGCCAGCAGTGGACAGTCTTCTGGGGCCAACGTCCTGACTTTC.

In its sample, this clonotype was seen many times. CDR3 sequence (DNA): TGTGCCAGCCATCCAGCTAACTATGGCTACACCTTC. Amino acid sequence: CASHPANYGYTF. This chain links TRBV28 with TRBJ1-2; D is undetermined. Trimming shortened V by 8 bases and J by 0 bases, and 7 bases separated the two germline ends. CDR3 length: 12 amino acids. Germline V gene sequence: CDR1 MDHEN, CDR2 SYDVKM.

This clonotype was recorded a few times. CDR3 nucleotide sequence: TGTGCCAGCAGCTTAATCGCGGAGAGCTCCTACGAGCAGTACTTC. The encoded protein is CASSLIAESSYEQYF. The gene calls are TRBV7-3 and TRBJ2-7; the D is unclear. The CDR3 is 15 residues long. Trimming stripped 1 base from V and 0 bases from J, with 10 bases between. CDR1 is SGHTA and CDR2 is FQGTGA in the germline V gene.

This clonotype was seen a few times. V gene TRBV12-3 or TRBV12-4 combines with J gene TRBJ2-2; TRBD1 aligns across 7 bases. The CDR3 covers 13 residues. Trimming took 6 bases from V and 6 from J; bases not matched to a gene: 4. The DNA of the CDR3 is TGTGCCAGCAGAAAACAGGGGCCCGGGGAGCTGTTTTTT. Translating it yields CASRKQGPGELFF.

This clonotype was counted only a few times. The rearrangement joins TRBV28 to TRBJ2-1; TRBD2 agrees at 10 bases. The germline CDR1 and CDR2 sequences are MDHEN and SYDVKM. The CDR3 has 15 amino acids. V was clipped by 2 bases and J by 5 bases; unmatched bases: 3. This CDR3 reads CASSLIGLADNEQFF. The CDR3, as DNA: TGTGCCAGCAGTTTAATCGGACTAGCGGACAATGAGCAGTTCTTC.

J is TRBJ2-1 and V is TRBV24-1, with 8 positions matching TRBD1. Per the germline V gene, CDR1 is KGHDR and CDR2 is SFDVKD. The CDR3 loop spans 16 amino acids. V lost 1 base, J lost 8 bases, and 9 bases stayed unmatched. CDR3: CATSDFSRGLIDEQFF. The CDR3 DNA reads TGTGCCACCAGTGATTTTTCCAGGGGGCTCATCGATGAGCAGTTCTTC.

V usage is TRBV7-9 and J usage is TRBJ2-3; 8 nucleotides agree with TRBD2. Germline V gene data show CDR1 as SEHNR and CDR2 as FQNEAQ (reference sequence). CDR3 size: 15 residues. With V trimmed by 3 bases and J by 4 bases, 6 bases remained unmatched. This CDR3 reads CASSFSGSPPDTQYF. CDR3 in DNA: TGTGCCAGCAGCTTCAGCGGGAGCCCCCCAGATACGCAGTATTTT.